What follows is one T cell receptor beta chain and its context. This CDR3 contains 12 residues. V lost 7 bases and J 4 bases, leaving 8 bases between the germline ends. In germline, CDR1 is LNHDA, CDR2 SQIVND (reference sequence). Only in-frame clones appear in the TCRdb table, and some are missing; sequencing was by immunoSEQ multiplex PCR. Among roughly 50,000 clones listed, around 76% were seen once. The data belong to a study of radiotherapy plus CTLA-4 blockade in lung cancer. About the research overall: Disease control reached around 30%, with objective responses in around 19%.

The study treated chemo-refractory metastatic non-small-cell lung cancer patients with focal radiation plus ipilimumab CTLA-4 blockade. The chain carries TRBV19 and TRBJ1-3; D uncertain. Specimen: peripheral blood, collected from a patient treated with radiotherapy plus ipilimumab. This sequence was found in a human donor with non-small cell lung cancer who had stable disease on radiotherapy plus ipilimumab. DNA for the CDR3: TGTGCCAGTACCCACCGGGGAAACACCATATATTTT. This gives the protein CASTHRGNTIYF.